This TCR beta chain was documented in a study of vaccination and CD4 T cells after COVID-19. Study-wide context: The control cultures got either a CEFX pool, an HIV-1 Nef pool, or no peptide at all. General study points: It was found that, in convalescent patients, 304 of 307 vaccine-specific clones were spike mono-reactive.

An Oncomine TCR Beta short-read assay was used to sequence the DNA from cultured CD4+ T cells. In TCRdb, the PCR reads were re-called with MiXCR into one record per CDR3 protein. This sample has about 14,000 distinct CDR3 sequences, with around 50% found just once. Treatment denoted: roughly nine-day PBMC culture with coronavirus spike peptide pools or control peptides (ViraFEST assay). The ends were cut back, 0 bases at V and 3 bases at J, with 15 bases in the middle. Looked up from germline, CDR1 is SGHNT and CDR2 is YYREEE (reference sequence). The CDR3 is made up of 16 amino acids. A remark on this clonotype: Its specificity is unknown.

The V and J genes are TRBV5-4 and TRBJ1-2; D might be TRBD1 (5 bases). The sequencing sample was made of CD4+ T cells from blood, cultured in vitro. This sequence originates from a human donor who had recovered from COVID-19. CDR3 nucleotide sequence: TGTGCCAGCAGCTTGGTTGCTTTGGGGCGTGACTATGGCTACACCTTC. Translating it yields CASSLVALGRDYGYTF.